This T cell receptor (beta chain) was sequenced in a study of blood T cell repertoires in COVID-19. Looking at the study overall: The origin of the acute and convalescent COVID-19 samples was the United States, Italy and Spain. Nucleic acid was either cDNA or gDNA, and it came from T cells, B-cell-depleted T cells, or PBMCs.

Trimming left V 1 base short and J 4 bases short, with 12 bases between. The CDR3 loop spans 16 amino acids. Germline assignment: CDR1 KGHDR and CDR2 SFDVKD. The authors' processing: The authors estimated nucleated cell counts from reference gene primer amplification. Profiling relied on immunoSEQ multiplex PCR, and the TCRdb table lists in-frame clones only, not all of them. V, J and clone size reflect that table, while D and trimming were determined from the DNA. The repertoire holds approximately 260,000 clones, with 85% to 90% as singletons. Sequenced material: peripheral blood. This receptor was taken from a woman in her thirties or forties with acute or convalescent COVID-19. The rearrangement joins TRBV24-1 to TRBJ2-2, with a weak D call TRBD1 (7 bases). This CDR3 reads CATSDFNRGGTGELFF. DNA of the CDR3: TGTGCCACCAGTGATTTCAACAGGGGAGGCACCGGGGAGCTGTTTTTT.